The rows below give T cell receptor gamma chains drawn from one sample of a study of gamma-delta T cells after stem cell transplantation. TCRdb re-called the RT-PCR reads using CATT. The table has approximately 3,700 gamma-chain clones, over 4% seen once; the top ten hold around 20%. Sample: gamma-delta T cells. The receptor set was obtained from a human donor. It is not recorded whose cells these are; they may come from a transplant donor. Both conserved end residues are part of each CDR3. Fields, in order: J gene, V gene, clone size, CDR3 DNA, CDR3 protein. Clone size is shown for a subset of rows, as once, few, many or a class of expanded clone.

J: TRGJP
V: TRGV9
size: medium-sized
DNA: TGTGCCTTGTGGGAAATCACGCAAGAGTTGGGCAAAAAAATCAAGGTATTT
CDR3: CALWEITQELGKKIKVF

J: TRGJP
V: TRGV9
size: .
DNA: TGTGCCTTGTGGGAGCAGGGCAAGTTGGGCAAAAAAATCAAGGTATTT
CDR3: CALWEQGKLGKKIKVF

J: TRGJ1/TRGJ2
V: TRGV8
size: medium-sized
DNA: TGTGCCACCTGGGGGGGAAAACGGAATTATTATAAGAAACTCTTT
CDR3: CATWGGKRNYYKKLF

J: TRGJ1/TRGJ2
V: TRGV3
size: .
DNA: TGTGCCACCTGGAACAGGCTCAAGCCCAAACTCTTT
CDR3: CATWNRLKPKLF

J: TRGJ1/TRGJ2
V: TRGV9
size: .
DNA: TGTGCCTTGTGGGAAGGGTATAAGAAACTCTTT
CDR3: CALWEGYKKLF

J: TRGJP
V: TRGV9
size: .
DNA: TGTGCCTTGTGGGAAGCCCCAGAGTTGGGCAAAAAAATCAAGGTATTT
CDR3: CALWEAPELGKKIKVF

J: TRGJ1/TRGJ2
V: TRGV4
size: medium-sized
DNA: TGTGCCACCTGGTCAAAAGGCCCTAGGTATTATAAGAAACTCTTT
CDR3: CATWSKGPRYYKKLF

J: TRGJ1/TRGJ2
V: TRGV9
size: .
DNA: TGTGCCTTGTGGGAGGTGTCAGTTTGGGACCCTCATAAGAAACTCTTT
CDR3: CALWEVSVWDPHKKLF

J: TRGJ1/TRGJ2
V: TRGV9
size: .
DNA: TGTGCCTTGCCTCCAGGGGATTATTATAAGAAACTCTTC
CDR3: CALPPGDYYKKLF

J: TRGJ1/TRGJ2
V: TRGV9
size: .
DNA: TGTGCCTTGGGTTATTATAAGAAACTCTTT
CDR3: CALGYYKKLF

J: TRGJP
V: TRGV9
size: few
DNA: TGTGCCTTGTGGGAGGTTGCTGAGTTGGGCAAAAAAATCAAGGTATTT
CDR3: CALWEVAELGKKIKVF

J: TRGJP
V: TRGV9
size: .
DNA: TGTGCCTTGTGGGAGACGCATTCTATGGGCAAAAAAATCAAGGTATTT
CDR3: CALWETHSMGKKIKVF

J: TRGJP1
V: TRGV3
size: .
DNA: TGTGCCACCCGGGTCTCTTCCTCGTTCAAGATATTT
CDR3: CATRVSSSFKIF

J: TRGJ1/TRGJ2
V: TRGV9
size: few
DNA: TGTGCCTTGTGGGAGCGACCTAAGAAACTCTTT
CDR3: CALWERPKKLF

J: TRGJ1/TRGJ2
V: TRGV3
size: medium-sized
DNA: TGTGCCACCTGGGACGGTTACCCGAATTATTATAAGAAACTCTTT
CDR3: CATWDGYPNYYKKLF

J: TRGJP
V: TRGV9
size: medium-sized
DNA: TGTGCCTTGTGGGAGGTGCAGGGTGAGTTGGGCAAAAAAATCAAGGTATTT
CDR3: CALWEVQGELGKKIKVF

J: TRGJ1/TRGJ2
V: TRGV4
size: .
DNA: TGTGCCACCCGGGTTAGGGATTATTATAAGAAACTCTTT
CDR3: CATRVRDYYKKLF

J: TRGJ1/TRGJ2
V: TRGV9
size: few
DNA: TGCGCCTTGTGGGAGGGAAGAAAGAAACTCTTT
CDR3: CALWEGRKKLF

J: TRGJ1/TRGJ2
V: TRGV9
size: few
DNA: TGTGCCTTGTGGGGCCTTTATTATAAGAAACTCTTT
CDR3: CALWGLYYKKLF

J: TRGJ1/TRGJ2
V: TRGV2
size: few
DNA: TGTGCCACCCGGGACGGATATAAGAAACTCTTT
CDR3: CATRDGYKKLF

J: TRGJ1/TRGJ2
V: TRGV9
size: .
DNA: TGTGCCTTGTGGGAGGTGCCCCTTCCCTCTAAGAAACTCTTT
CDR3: CALWEVPLPSKKLF

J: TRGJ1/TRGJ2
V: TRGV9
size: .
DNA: TGTGCCTTGTGGGAGGTCCGGGTAGGTTATTCGAATTATTATAAGAAACTCTTT
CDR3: CALWEVRVGYSNYYKKLF

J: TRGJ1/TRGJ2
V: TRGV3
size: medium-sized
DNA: TGTGCCACCTGGGACAGGCAACTCCTTAAGAAACTCTTT
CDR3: CATWDRQLLKKLF

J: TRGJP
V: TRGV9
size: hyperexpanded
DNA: TGTGCCTTGTGGGAGGTGTCAGAGTTGGGCAAAAAAATCAAGGTATTT
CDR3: CALWEVSELGKKIKVF

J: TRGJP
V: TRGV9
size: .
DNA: TGTGCCTTGTGGGAGCTCGAAGAGTTGGGCAAAAAAATCAAGGTATTT
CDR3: CALWELEELGKKIKVF

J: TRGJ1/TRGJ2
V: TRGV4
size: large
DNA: TGTGCTGCCTCGTCGGATTATTATAAGAAACTCTTT
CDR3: CAASSDYYKKLF

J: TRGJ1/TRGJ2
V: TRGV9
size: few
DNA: TGTGCCTTGTGGGAGACATATAAGAAACTCTTT
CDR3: CALWETYKKLF

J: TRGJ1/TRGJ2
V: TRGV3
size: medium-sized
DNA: TGTGCCACCTGGGACGGCTATTATAAGAAACTCTTT
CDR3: CATWDGYYKKLF

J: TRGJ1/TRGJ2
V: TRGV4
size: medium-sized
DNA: TGTGCCACCTGGTCTTATTATAAGAAACTCTTT
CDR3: CATWSYYKKLF

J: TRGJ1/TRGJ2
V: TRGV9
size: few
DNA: TGTGCCTTGTGGGGGGACAAGAAACTCTTT
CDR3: CALWGDKKLF

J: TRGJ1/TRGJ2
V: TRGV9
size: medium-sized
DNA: TGTGCCTTGTGGGAGTCGCCCTATTATAAGAAACTCTTT
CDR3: CALWESPYYKKLF

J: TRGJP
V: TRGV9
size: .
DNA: TGTGCCTTGTGGGAGTCAAGGGGCATTGGCAGGTTTGGAGAGTTGGGCAAAAAAATCAAGGTATTT
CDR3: CALWESRGIGRFGELGKKIKVF

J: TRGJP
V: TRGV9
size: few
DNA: TGTGCCTTGTGGGAGGACCAGCAAGAGTTGGGCAAAAAAATCAAGGTATTT
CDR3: CALWEDQQELGKKIKVF

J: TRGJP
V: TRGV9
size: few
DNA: TGTGCCTTGTGGGATATTTTGGAGTTGGGCAAAAAAATCAAGGTATTT
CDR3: CALWDILELGKKIKVF

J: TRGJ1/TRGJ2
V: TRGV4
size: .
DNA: TGTGCCACCTGGGAAGAACACAGGGATAAGAAACTCTTT
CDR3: CATWEEHRDKKLF

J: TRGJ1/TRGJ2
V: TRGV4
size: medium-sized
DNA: TGTGCCACCTGGGATGTGAAGCATTATTATAAGAAACTCTTT
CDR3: CATWDVKHYYKKLF

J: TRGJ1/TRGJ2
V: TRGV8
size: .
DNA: TGTGCCACCTGGGATAGTCCAAGTTATTATAAGAAACTCTTT
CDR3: CATWDSPSYYKKLF

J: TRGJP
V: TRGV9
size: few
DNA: TGTGCCTTGTGGGAGATTTCAGAGTTGGGCAAAAAAATCAAGGTATTT
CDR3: CALWEISELGKKIKVF

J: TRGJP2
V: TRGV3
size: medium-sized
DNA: TGTGCCACCTGGGACAGGCCGGGGGTTAGTAGTGATTGGATCAAGACGTTT
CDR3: CATWDRPGVSSDWIKTF

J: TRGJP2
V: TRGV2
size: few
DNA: TGTGCCACCTGGGACGCAGGTAGTGATTGGATCAAGACGTTT
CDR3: CATWDAGSDWIKTF